This entry lists 23 T cell receptor beta chains sequenced from one sample in a study of CD8 T cells in Susac syndrome. The RNA, about 0.45 to 1 ug, was put through reverse transcription using random hexamers. TCRdb recomputed calls from the immunoSEQ multiplex PCR reads with MiXCR, one row per CDR3 protein. The sample includes 140,000 to 150,000 distinct CDR3 sequences, roughly 95% of them seen just once. The sample comprised CD4+ T cells from PBMCs. Receptors were obtained from a human donor in good health.

V usage is TRBV29-1 and J usage is TRBJ1-1; D is possibly TRBD1 (5 bases). This CDR3 is 15 amino acids long. The V end lost 6 bases, the J end lost 10 bases, and 27 bases lay between the germline ends. CDR1 is SQVTM, CDR2 ANQGSEA, per germline. The CDR3 DNA follows: TGCAGCGTGCGACCCTTCGGGGCCCAAGGACGTGGAGCTTTCTTT. Translation: CSVRPFGAQGRGAFF.

The chain combines TRBV3-1 with TRBJ2-1; TRBD2 aligns across 11 bases. CDR3 size: 17 residues. Germline trimming cut 6 bases from V and 0 bases from J; bases unmatched to any gene: 7. Germline V gene sequence: CDR1 LGHDT, CDR2 YNNKEL (reference sequence). The CDR3 nucleotides read TGTGCCAGCAGTACACCTACTAGCGGGGGCTCCTACAATGAGCAGTTCTTC. Amino acids: CASSTPTSGGSYNEQFF.

This clonotype was observed a single time. In nucleotides, the CDR3 is TGTGCCAGCAGCCAAGAGGGGGGGGCATACGGTGGCTACACCTTC. This encodes CASSQEGGAYGGYTF. The chain carries TRBV3-1 and TRBJ1-2, with D possibly TRBD1 on 6 matching bases. V dropped 0 bases and J dropped 7 bases, with 15 bases sitting between them. Germline values: CDR1 LGHDT, CDR2 YNNKEL (reference sequence). The CDR3 has 15 residues.

V and J are TRBV27 and TRBJ2-7; 11 bases are shared with TRBD2. The CDR3 is 16 residues long. J lost 3 bases, V lost 7 bases, and 11 bases had no gene match. The V gene's germline CDR1 is MNHEY and CDR2 SMNVEV (reference sequence). CDR3 sequence reads: CASNGPGLAGLYEQYF. CDR3 DNA sequence: TGTGCCAGCAACGGACCCGGACTAGCGGGCCTCTACGAGCAGTACTTC.

J is TRBJ2-7 and V is TRBV3-1; D possibly corresponds to TRBD2 (6 bases). V was shortened by 3 bases and J by 2 bases, with 14 bases between the two germline ends. Germline-derived CDR1 and CDR2 are LGHDT and YNNKEL (reference sequence). There are 15 residues in the CDR3. The chain's CDR3 is CASSQAPSVTYEQYF. For the CDR3, the DNA is TGTGCCAGCAGCCAGGCGCCTAGCGTAACCTACGAGCAGTACTTC.

For the CDR3, the DNA is TGCGCCAGCAGTGAGTCGGGGGAGAACACTGAAGCTTTCTTT. Its translation is CASSESGENTEAFF. The V gene is TRBV10-1, the J gene TRBJ1-1, with a possible D match to TRBD1 (5 bases). The CDR3 spans 14 residues. Germline V gene sequence: CDR1 WNHNN, CDR2 SYGVQD (reference sequence). V lost 0 bases and J lost 1, with 6 bases in between.

The chain uses TRBV19 and TRBJ2-1; 13 bases agree with TRBD2. The CDR3 has 17 amino acids. The germline CDR1 and CDR2 sequences are LNHDA and SQIVND (reference sequence). With V trimmed by 3 bases and J by 5 bases, 7 bases remained unmatched. DNA for the CDR3: TGTGCCAGTAGTATTGCCTCACTAGCGGGAGGGCACAATGAGCAGTTCTTC. Amino acid sequence: CASSIASLAGGHNEQFF.

This clonotype was seen a single time. The chain combines TRBV4-2 with TRBJ2-1; TRBD2 aligns across 9 bases. This CDR3 has 17 amino acids. Germline CDR1 is LGHNA and CDR2 is YNFKEQ. After removal of 2 bases from V and 8 bases from J, the junction contained 13 bases not matched to a gene. CDR3 amino acids: CASSQQRLVGGGDEQFF. DNA for the CDR3: TGTGCCAGCAGCCAACAAAGACTAGTCGGCGGGGGGGATGAGCAGTTCTTC.

The chain recombines TRBV7-2 with TRBJ2-2; D remains ambiguous. Germline V gene data show CDR1 as SGHTA and CDR2 as FQGNSA. Trimming stripped 1 base from V and 7 bases from J, with 22 bases between. This CDR3 region has 18 residues. CDR3 nucleotide sequence: TGTGCCAGCAGCTTAGGGGCGGCTAGGGCCCGTCCTGTCGGGGAGCTGTTTTTT. Translated, it gives CASSLGAARARPVGELFF.

The CDR3 region has the DNA TGTGCCAGCAGCTTGGCGCCCCTAGCGGGGCCCGATACGCAGTATTTT. Amino acids: CASSLAPLAGPDTQYF. The gene calls are TRBV5-4 and TRBJ2-3; 9 bases are a match to TRBD2. Germline values: CDR1 SGHNT, CDR2 YYREEE (reference sequence). J gave up 6 bases and V 0 bases, and 8 bases lay outside the gene matches. The CDR3 runs 16 residues.

The rearrangement links TRBV5-4 to TRBJ2-3; 10 bases align to TRBD2. The germline V gene encodes CDR1 SGHNT and CDR2 YYREEE (reference sequence). V gave up 5 bases and J gave up 2 bases; unmatched junction bases: 11. The CDR3 runs to 17 residues. The DNA of the CDR3 is TGTGCCAGCAGGGGCGGACTAGCGGCCACGCACACAGATACGCAGTATTTT. It translates to CASRGGLAATHTDTQYF.

The V call is TRBV28, the J call TRBJ1-4, with D hard to call. The CDR3 runs to 15 residues. Per germline, CDR1 MDHEN and CDR2 SYDVKM. V lost 7 bases to trimming and J lost 0 bases, with 12 bases between them. The CDR3 spells CASKAIIATNEKLFF. Written as DNA, the CDR3 is TGTGCCAGCAAGGCGATAATTGCAACTAATGAAAAACTGTTTTTT.

The J gene is TRBJ1-3, the V gene TRBV3-1; a possible D gene is TRBD1 (5 bases). This CDR3 is 14 amino acids long. V lost 1 base to trimming and J lost 7 bases, with 11 bases between them. The germline gives CDR1 LGHDT, CDR2 YNNKEL (reference sequence). In nucleotides, the CDR3 is TGTGCCAGCAGCCAAGTTCAGGGTCGGAACACCATATATTTT. Translated, it gives CASSQVQGRNTIYF.

DNA for the CDR3: TGCAGCGTCCATCAGACGAACACCGGGGAGCTGTTTTTT. Protein: CSVHQTNTGELFF. J is TRBJ2-2 and V is TRBV29-1; the D is unclear. V was cut by 6 bases and J by 0 bases, with 8 bases left in between. The CDR3 consists of 13 residues. Per germline, CDR1 SQVTM and CDR2 ANQGSEA.

V usage is TRBV7-3 and J usage is TRBJ2-1; D tentatively reads TRBD1 or TRBD2 (6 bases each). CDR1 is SGHTA and CDR2 is FQGTGA in the germline V gene. CDR3 length equals 17 residues. V dropped 0 bases and J dropped 0 bases, with 12 bases sitting between them. CDR3 in DNA: TGTGCCAGCAGCTTAACGGGGGGCGTTCGCTCCTACAATGAGCAGTTCTTC. It yields the protein CASSLTGGVRSYNEQFF.

This chain uses TRBV20-1 with TRBJ2-5; 9 bases are a match to TRBD1. Germline V gene data show CDR1 as DFQATT and CDR2 as SNEGSKA (reference sequence). The junction had 14 bases not matched to a gene; V was cut back by 6 bases and J by 6 bases. The CDR3 runs to 15 residues. The CDR3 coding sequence is TGCAGTGCAAAACCGGGACAGGGACGCTGGAAGACCCAGTACTTC. This encodes CSAKPGQGRWKTQYF.

This clonotype appeared once. This chain links TRBV6-4 with TRBJ2-1, with D perhaps TRBD1 or TRBD2 (6 bases each). Germline lookup yields CDR1 MRHNA and CDR2 SNTAGT. V lost 1 base to trimming and J lost 7 bases, with 14 bases between them. The CDR3 runs 15 residues. The CDR3 DNA reads as TGTGCCAGCAGTGACTACGGGGGCGTCGCGAATGAGCAGTTCTTC. Residues: CASSDYGGVANEQFF.

This rearrangement joins TRBV6-5 to TRBJ1-1, with unresolved D. V dropped 8 bases and J dropped 2 bases, with 6 bases sitting between them. The CDR3 has 11 residues. Germline CDR1 reads MNHEY; CDR2 reads SVGAGI. The CDR3 reads CASFSNTEAFF. The CDR3 region has the DNA TGTGCCAGCTTCTCAAACACTGAAGCTTTCTTT.

This chain connects TRBV20-1 to TRBJ1-2; D gene uncertain. CDR1 is DFQATT, CDR2 SNEGSKA, per germline (reference sequence). V was pared by 4 bases and J by 8 bases, with 17 bases between. The CDR3 is made up of 13 amino acids. CDR3 amino acids: CSATTSGSQGYTF. The DNA of the CDR3 is TGCAGTGCTACCACGAGCGGGTCACAGGGCTACACCTTC.

The V call is TRBV20-1, the J call TRBJ2-7; TRBD2 matches at 7 bases. In germline, CDR1 is DFQATT, CDR2 SNEGSKA (reference sequence). V trimming: 1 base; J trimming: 3 bases; junction bases outside the gene matches: 6. CDR3 length equals 14 residues. DNA for the CDR3: TGCAGTGCTAGAGGTCCGGCGGGAGTCTACGAGCAGTACTTC. Amino acid sequence: CSARGPAGVYEQYF.

V is TRBV18 and J is TRBJ2-3; unclear D gene. The CDR3 sequence is 14 residues long. V lost 1 base to trimming and J lost 4 bases, with 9 bases between them. The germline CDR1 and CDR2 sequences are KGHSH and LQKENI. CDR3 protein: CASSPLATPDTQYF. As DNA, the CDR3 is TGTGCCAGCTCACCACTGGCGACTCCAGATACGCAGTATTTT.

The CDR3: CASSHLAGVNEQYF. In DNA form, the CDR3 reads TGTGCCAGCAGCCACCTAGCGGGAGTTAACGAGCAGTACTTC. J is TRBJ2-7 and V is TRBV3-1, with 10 bases aligning to TRBD2. V dropped 3 bases and J dropped 5; count of bases not matched to a gene: 4. There are 14 residues in the CDR3. CDR1 is LGHDT, CDR2 YNNKEL, per germline (reference sequence).

The chain has TRBV20-1 and TRBJ1-2; 9 nucleotides line up with TRBD1. Germline CDR1 DFQATT, CDR2 SNEGSKA (reference sequence). With 1 base clipped from V and 14 bases from J, the junction kept 11 bases outside the gene matches. The CDR3 has 13 residues. The CDR3 here is CSARALSGTGLTF. The DNA of the CDR3 is TGCAGTGCTAGAGCTCTATCCGGGACAGGGCTAACCTTC.